The TCR beta chain under discussion was sequenced for a study of shared clonotypes between healthy human individuals. Broader study findings: As a rule, naive subsets had a larger estimated richness than memory subsets. In contrast to clonotypes shared by all four donors, non-shared clonotypes had lower generation probabilities.

Assay used: immunoSEQ multiplex PCR; TCRdb lists only in-frame clones, some missing. This sample carries 1.6 million or so clones, roughly 97% of them seen once, and the ten largest clones take approximately 1.1%. Details on this clone: Its antigen is currently unknown.

Each donor was a Caucasian adult residing in Nashville, Tennessee. Into CD45RA+ naive and CD45RA-negative memory subsets, the CD4+ cells were split. Sequencing was carried out using naive CD4+ T cells sorted from blood. As to subset: CD45RA+ positively selected. This clonotype was obtained from a man aged 25 to 40 in good health.

The chain's CDR3 is CASSHRTLRGAPDSGNTIYF. The DNA for the CDR3 is TGTGCCAGCTCACACCGGACTCTGAGGGGGGCGCCAGACTCTGGAAACACCATATATTTT. This chain links TRBV18 with TRBJ1-3; perhaps TRBD1 as D (6 bases). V lost 4 bases, J lost 0 bases, and 25 bases lay in between. The CDR3 has 20 residues. CDR1 and CDR2 from the germline V gene are KGHSH and LQKENI.